This T cell receptor beta chain comes out of a study of CD8+CD57+ T cells in acquired aplastic anemia. The study's findings and limits: Patients showed no significant difference from controls in CD8+ Simpson's diversity.

Trimming removed 4 bases at V and 1 base at J, with 10 bases between. The CDR3 spans 14 residues. CDR1 and CDR2 (germline): LNHDA, SQIVND (reference sequence). The table lists this clonotype with a few counts. Its antigen is not known. Genomic DNA constituted the template upon which TCR beta VDJ and CDR3 profiling was performed. TCRdb used MiXCR to reprocess the reads, holding one entry per CDR3 protein. The repertoire consists of about 64,000 distinct CDR3 sequences, with around 50% occurring once and the leading ten covering 2% to 2.5%. Sequenced material: sorted CD4+, CD8+, or CD8+CD57+ T cells (not recorded which) from PBMCs. The gene calls are TRBV19 and TRBJ1-1; possible D gene TRBD1, 5 bases. This clonotype was sampled from a human donor in good health, serving as a control. This chain's CDR3 is CASSTGRRNTEAFF. CDR3 coding DNA: TGTGCCAGTAGTACGGGACGGAGGAACACTGAAGCTTTCTTT.